This TCR beta chain was sequenced for a study of T cells in Graves' hyperthyroidism and ophthalmopathy. RNA transcripts provided the source from which TCR beta CDR3 regions were amplified. The primer set for the first-round RT-PCR of the TCR CDR3 was HTBI. TCRdb itself ran the multiplex PCR reads through MiXCR, one entry per CDR3 protein. The sample shows 450,000 to 700,000 distinct CDR3 sequences, more than 45% of them seen only once. CDR1 SNHLY and CDR2 FYNNEI come from the germline V gene. Trimming at V came to 1 base and at J to 7 bases, leaving 2 bases not matched to a gene. This CDR3 spans 14 amino acids. On the basis of clinical symptoms, serum thyroxine and TRAb, thyroid ultrasound and orbital computed tomography, diagnoses were made. In the case of this clonotype: The antigen remains undetermined.

Study conclusions and caveats: The blood repertoire included most of the expanded thyroid clonotypes above 0.001.

The chain links TRBV2 to TRBJ2-2, with 8 bases identical to TRBD2. Sequencing was done on a sample of peripheral blood or thyroid tissue (not recorded which). This clonotype was sampled from an adult woman with Graves' disease, either hyperthyroidism or ophthalmopathy (not recorded which). The CDR3 DNA reads TGTGCCAGCAGTGAAGGGGGGACTAGCGGGGAGCTGTTTTTT. It is translated as CASSEGGTSGELFF.